A few counts support the clone carrying this T cell receptor (beta chain). The CDR3 spans 16 residues. Losses at the gene ends were 7 bases for V and 2 bases for J; bases not matched to a gene: 8. CDR1 and CDR2 (germline): ENHRY, SYGVKD. This record comes from a study of blood T cells in healthy people across ages. Through a sample-barcoded 5' primer and a J-beta primer mix, a second PCR was run for roughly 6 to 11 cycles. One entry per CDR3 protein results from TCRdb running MiXCR on the 5' RACE reads. The data contain about a million distinct CDR3 sequences, 35% to 45% of them singletons. The sample taken for sequencing was blood. This sequence joins TRBV10-3 and TRBJ2-1; the match to TRBD2 covers 10 bases. The receptor was isolated from a man younger than 35 in good health. CDR3 coding DNA: TGTGCCATCAAGACGAGCGGGGGGGTAACCTACAATGAGCAGTTCTTC. Translated: CAIKTSGGVTYNEQFF.